The 28 T cell receptor beta chains presented below share a single source sample, sequenced in a study of OX40 agonist ivuxolimab in advanced cancers. Sequenced by immunoSEQ multiplex PCR; TCRdb stores in-frame clones only, minus some. The sample consists of around 69,000 clones, 85% to 90% of them appearing once. The starting material was CD4+ or CD8+ T cells sorted from blood, obtained in a trial of the OX40 agonist ivuxolimab. Receptors were obtained from an adult with an advanced solid tumor such as melanoma, head and neck, liver or kidney cancer.

The gene calls are TRBV2 and TRBJ2-2; D not certain. CDR1 is SNHLY, CDR2 FYNNEI, per germline. The CDR3 is made up of 14 amino acids. V shed 6 bases and J shed 1 base, with 9 bases lying between them. Here the CDR3 DNA reads TGTGCCAGCAGGACGGCAGGGAACACCGGGGAGCTGTTTTTT. It specifies CASRTAGNTGELFF.

By share, this clone ranks as medium-sized. The chain links TRBV19 to TRBJ1-1; unclear D gene. Trimming took 1 base from V and 6 from J, leaving 9 bases between them. The germline V gene encodes CDR1 LNHDA and CDR2 SQIVND (reference sequence). This CDR3 region has 13 residues. CDR3 in amino acids: CASSIAGSAEAFF. As DNA, the CDR3 is TGTGCCAGTAGTATAGCGGGGAGCGCTGAAGCTTTCTTT. Combining the CDR3 with reference TRBV19 and TRBJ1-1 gives the whole variable domain DGGITQSPKYLFRKEGQNVTLSCEQNLNHDAMYWYRQDPGQGLRLIYYSQIVNDFQKGDIAEGYSVSREKKESFPLTVTSAQKNPTAFYLCASSIAGSAEAFFGQGTRLTVV.

This clone was found a few times. Other DNA sequences in this specimen translate into the identical CDR3. The chain is built from TRBV5-1 and TRBJ1-2; D remains ambiguous. The V gene lost 0 bases and the J gene lost 6 bases, with 9 bases spanning the gap. Per germline, CDR1 SGHRS and CDR2 YFSETQ. The CDR3 covers 13 residues. The CDR3 DNA reads as TGCGCCAGCAGCTTGGCCGGTGCAAATGGCTACACCTTC. Protein: CASSLAGANGYTF.

The chain recombines TRBV2 with TRBJ2-3, with 10 bases identical to TRBD1. J lost 2 bases, V lost 7 bases, and 15 bases had no gene match. From germline, CDR1 is SNHLY and CDR2 FYNNEI. The CDR3 loop spans 18 amino acids. Here the CDR3 reads CASTNHLWDRGDTDTQYF. CDR3 DNA sequence: TGTGCCAGCACCAACCACCTTTGGGACAGGGGTGACACAGATACGCAGTATTTT.

The chain combines TRBV27 with TRBJ1-2, with 9 bases lining up with TRBD1. The germline gives CDR1 MNHEY, CDR2 SMNVEV (reference sequence). This CDR3 spans 13 amino acids. V was clipped by 6 bases and J by 5 bases; unmatched bases: 4. The DNA for the CDR3 is TGTGCCAGCAGAACAGGGGGCCGTTATGGCTACACCTTC. Translating gives CASRTGGRYGYTF.

The genes are TRBV5-1 and TRBJ1-1; D might be TRBD1 (6 bases). CDR3 size: 16 residues. From germline, CDR1 is SGHRS and CDR2 YFSETQ. Trimming cost V 3 bases and J 4 bases, with 19 bases left between them. The CDR3, as DNA: TGCGCCAGCAGCTGGGCCGGGGGGGCGGTGATCACTGAAGCTTTCTTT. Protein: CASSWAGGAVITEAFF.

J is TRBJ1-4 and V is TRBV9; the D is unclear. V was clipped by 3 bases and J by 8 bases, with 11 bases between them. Per germline, CDR1 SGDLS and CDR2 YYNGEE. The CDR3 sequence is 13 residues long. The chain's CDR3 is CASSGNLGEKLFF. The CDR3 nucleotides read TGTGCCAGCAGCGGGAATTTAGGAGAAAAACTGTTTTTT. The full variable domain, with the rest looked up from reference TRBV9 and TRBJ1-4, is DSGVTQTPKHLITATGQRVTLRCSPRSGDLSVYWYQQSLDQGLQFLIQYYNGEERAKGNILERFSAQQFPDLHSELNLSSLELGDSALYFCASSGNLGEKLFFGSGTQLSVL.

The chain combines TRBV13 with TRBJ1-2, with D possibly TRBD1 on 5 matching bases. The CDR3 covers 12 residues. Per germline, CDR1 PRHDT and CDR2 FYEKMQ (reference sequence). The V end lost 7 bases, the J end lost 8 bases, and 14 bases lay between the germline ends. In DNA, the CDR3 is TGTGCCAGCAACCGTCGAGGGGACGGCTACACCTTC. The encoded protein is CASNRRGDGYTF.

V and J are TRBV7-2 and TRBJ2-1; the match to TRBD2 covers 11 bases. Germline V gene lookup returns CDR1 SGHTA and CDR2 FQGNSA. This CDR3 spans 17 amino acids. The J segment lost 0 bases and the V segment lost 3 bases, leaving 4 bases of the junction unmatched. The CDR3, as DNA: TGTGCCAGCAGCTTCCGGACTAGCGGGCTCTCCTACAATGAGCAGTTCTTC. It encodes CASSFRTSGLSYNEQFF.

The chain couples TRBV13 to TRBJ1-5, with TRBD1 as a possible D gene (5 bases). In germline, CDR1 is PRHDT, CDR2 FYEKMQ (reference sequence). The CDR3 runs to 13 residues. The V and J ends lost 2 bases and 6 bases respectively, with 8 bases between them. The CDR3 here is CASSLQGTQPQHF. CDR3 DNA: TGTGCCAGCAGCTTACAGGGAACTCAGCCCCAGCATTTT.

This chain connects TRBV28 to TRBJ1-3, with D tentatively TRBD1 (6 bases). Germline V gene lookup returns CDR1 MDHEN and CDR2 SYDVKM. Trimming left V 7 bases short and J 0 bases short, with 13 bases between. This CDR3 spans 15 amino acids. The CDR3 DNA reads as TGTGCCAGCACAGGGGCGACCTTCTCTGGAAACACCATATATTTT. Translation gives CASTGATFSGNTIYF.

Turning to this clone: Other DNA sequences from this sample encode an identical CDR3 as well. The chain employs TRBV18 and TRBJ2-2; D is unresolved. Trimming cost V 2 bases and J 3 bases, with 1 base left between them. This CDR3 comprises 12 residues. Germline V gives CDR1 KGHSH, CDR2 LQKENI. CDR3 residues: CASSPDTGELFF. For the CDR3, the DNA is TGTGCCAGCTCACCAGACACCGGGGAGCTGTTTTTT.

V is TRBV5-4 and J is TRBJ2-3, with TRBD2 identical over 8 bases. The length of the CDR3 is 16 residues. The J segment lost 3 bases and the V segment lost 2 bases, leaving 8 bases of the junction unmatched. Germline V CDR1 and CDR2: SGHNT, YYREEE (reference sequence). The CDR3 coding sequence is TGTGCCAGCAGCTTCAAGCTGACTAGCGCGACAGATACGCAGTATTTT. Translating gives CASSFKLTSATDTQYF.

The chain links TRBV9 to TRBJ2-7, with D unresolved. From germline, CDR1 is SGDLS and CDR2 YYNGEE. The CDR3 has 15 amino acids. V lost 0 bases to trimming and J lost 0 bases, with 10 bases between them. As DNA, the CDR3 is TGTGCCAGCAGCGTAGGGGCACTTAGCTCCTACGAGCAGTACTTC. Its protein product is CASSVGALSSYEQYF.

Concerning this clone: The same CDR3 is also encoded by other DNA sequences in this sample. This sequence joins TRBV6-1 and TRBJ2-7; no firm D call. Trimming shortened V by 6 bases and J by 0 bases, and 9 bases separated the two germline ends. CDR1 MNHNS and CDR2 SASEGT come from the germline V gene. This CDR3 region has 13 residues. The CDR3 nucleotides read TGTGCCAGCAGCCGGGCTAACTCCTACGAGCAGTACTTC. Translated, it gives CASSRANSYEQYF.

The rearrangement joins TRBV21-1 to TRBJ2-7; the DNA was not compared with TRBD1, the D call given in the table. TRBV21-1 is an annotated pseudogene. This CDR3 spans 16 amino acids. In nucleotides, the CDR3 is TGTGCCGGCAGCAAATCGACAGGGGTTGTCTCCTACGAGCAGTACTTC. Protein sequence: CAGSKSTGVVSYEQYF.

The chain employs TRBV30 and TRBJ1-1, with D perhaps TRBD1 (5 bases). The CDR3 is 14 residues long. Germline V gene sequence: CDR1 GTSNPN, CDR2 SVGIG (reference sequence). Trimming shortened V by 1 base and J by 0 bases, and 9 bases separated the two germline ends. The CDR3 DNA reads as TGTGCCTGGAGTGCGGGACTTATGAACACTGAAGCTTTCTTT. This translates into CAWSAGLMNTEAFF.

The chain couples TRBV7-3 to TRBJ1-5, with TRBD1 matching over 8 bases. The germline V gene has CDR1 SGHTA and CDR2 FQGTGA. V trimming: 5 bases; J trimming: 7 bases; junction bases outside the gene matches: 4. The CDR3 totals 13 residues. Here the CDR3 reads CASSTQGGQPQHF. In DNA form, the CDR3 reads TGTGCCAGCAGCACACAGGGGGGACAGCCCCAGCATTTT.

V and J are TRBV5-6 and TRBJ2-1; 11 bases are a match to TRBD2. Germline assignment: CDR1 SGHDT and CDR2 YYEEEE. Unmatched junction bases numbered 13, after V lost 4 bases and J lost 7 bases. This CDR3 is built from 17 residues. DNA for the CDR3: TGTGCCAGCAGCCCCCCCCCGTTTAGACTAGCGGGAAATGAGCAGTTCTTC. It specifies CASSPPPFRLAGNEQFF. The variable domain in full, completed from reference TRBV5-6 and TRBJ2-1, reads DAGVTQSPTHLIKTRGQQVTLRCSPKSGHDTVSWYQQALGQGPQFIFQYYEEEERQRGNFPDRFSGHQFPNYSSELNVNALLLGDSALYLCASSPPPFRLAGNEQFFGPGTRLTVL.

This chain links TRBV7-2 with TRBJ2-5; D is possibly TRBD1 or TRBD2 (7 bases each). This CDR3 spans 14 amino acids. Germline V gene lookup returns CDR1 SGHTA and CDR2 FQGNSA. The V and J ends lost 1 base and 5 bases respectively, with 11 bases between them. Here the CDR3 reads CASSLGRGGETQYF. CDR3 nucleotides: TGTGCCAGCAGCTTAGGCAGGGGGGGGGAGACCCAGTACTTC.

J is TRBJ2-5 and V is TRBV11-3, with 7 bases identical to TRBD2. The V gene's germline CDR1 is SGHNT and CDR2 YENEEA. V was clipped by 5 bases and J by 4 bases; unmatched bases: 10. This CDR3 is 15 amino acids long. This CDR3 is CASSAGRYAGETQYF. CDR3 nucleotides: TGTGCCAGCAGCGCCGGGAGGTACGCTGGAGAGACCCAGTACTTC.

The rearrangement links TRBV21-1 to TRBJ1-1. TRBV21-1 is designated a pseudogene. There are 15 residues in the CDR3. The CDR3 protein is CASSGGIEFYTEAFF. Written as DNA, the CDR3 is TGTGCCAGCAGCGGAGGGATCGAATTTTACACTGAAGCTTTCTTT.

The count of this clone is one. This rearrangement joins TRBV14 to TRBJ1-2; no clear D gene. Germline V gives CDR1 SGHDN, CDR2 FVKESK. The CDR3 is made up of 14 amino acids. Between the trimmed V and J ends, which lost 1 base and 7 bases, there was a span of 13 bases. The CDR3 sequence: CASSQGPPAGGYTF. The CDR3 nucleotides are TGTGCCAGCAGCCAAGGGCCCCCCGCCGGTGGCTACACCTTC.

This sequence joins TRBV13 and TRBJ2-2; a weak D match, TRBD1 (6 bases). Trimming stripped 5 bases from V and 2 bases from J, with 12 bases between. This CDR3 has 15 residues. Looked up from germline, CDR1 is PRHDT and CDR2 is FYEKMQ (reference sequence). CDR3 loop: CASSPGHLNTGELFF. The CDR3 DNA reads as TGTGCCAGCAGCCCGGGACACTTAAACACCGGGGAGCTGTTTTTT.

A few counts support this clone. This sequence joins TRBV30 and TRBJ1-1; 10 bases are a match to TRBD1. CDR3 length equals 13 residues. Germline-derived CDR1 and CDR2 are GTSNPN and SVGIG (reference sequence). The V gene end was trimmed by 3 bases and the J gene end by 4 bases; junction bases not matched to a gene: 2. The CDR3 loop is CAWRDRGPTEAFF. The DNA of the CDR3 is TGTGCCTGGAGAGACAGGGGGCCCACTGAAGCTTTCTTT.

This chain joins TRBV30 and TRBJ2-7, with 8 bases identical to TRBD1. Germline V gene lookup returns CDR1 GTSNPN and CDR2 SVGIG (reference sequence). V lost 5 bases to trimming and J lost 7 bases; unmatched junction nucleotides: 1. The CDR3 length is 10 residues. This CDR3 reads CAWGDREQYF. The CDR3 DNA sequence: TGTGCCTGGGGGGACAGGGAGCAGTACTTC.

This clone has a single count. J is TRBJ2-1 and V is TRBV5-4; the D is unclear. This CDR3 has 16 residues. The germline CDR1 and CDR2 sequences are SGHNT and YYREEE (reference sequence). Trimming took 0 bases from V and 8 from J, leaving 18 bases between them. CDR3 region: CASSLESDPKFDEQFF. The CDR3 DNA sequence: TGTGCCAGCAGCTTGGAGAGCGACCCCAAGTTCGATGAGCAGTTCTTC.

The chain carries TRBV28 and TRBJ2-5; D possibly matches TRBD1 or TRBD2 (5 bases each). The CDR3 has 15 residues. CDR1 is MDHEN and CDR2 is SYDVKM in the germline V gene. Trimming shortened V by 5 bases and J by 5 bases, and 18 bases separated the two germline ends. The CDR3 region is CASSLGTESWETQYF. The CDR3 DNA reads as TGTGCCAGCAGTCTGGGGACGGAGAGTTGGGAGACCCAGTACTTC. The entire variable domain, with the rest obtained from reference TRBV28 and TRBJ2-5, is as follows: DVKVTQSSRYLVKRTGEKVFLECVQDMDHENMFWYRQDPGLGLRLIYFSYDVKMKEKGDIPEGYSVSREKKERFSLILESASTNQTSMYLCASSLGTESWETQYFGPGTRLLVL.